The clone carrying this TCR beta chain appeared many times. Its target is unknown. TCRdb processed the 5' RACE reads anew with MiXCR; each CDR3 protein has one entry. The table records around 770,000 distinct CDR3 sequences, around 11% of them present only once. CDR3 size: 12 residues. CDR1 DFQATT and CDR2 SNEGSKA come from the germline V gene (reference sequence). The entry originates in a study of CD8 T cells in ankylosing spondylitis. Findings and caveats of the study: Researchers report that disease-linked clones proved CD8+ and relatively rare in peripheral blood. Seemingly characteristic of ankylosing spondylitis blood was a TCR beta motif consisting of about 8 highly homologous variants.

J is TRBJ1-5 and V is TRBV20-1; 11 bases are shared with TRBD1. The sequence was collected from a male donor with ankylosing spondylitis. Sequencing used blood, either unsorted or a sorted T cell fraction (not recorded which). The chain's CDR3 is CSMGQGDQPQHF. CDR3 nucleotide sequence: TGCAGCATGGGACAGGGGGATCAGCCCCAGCATTTT.